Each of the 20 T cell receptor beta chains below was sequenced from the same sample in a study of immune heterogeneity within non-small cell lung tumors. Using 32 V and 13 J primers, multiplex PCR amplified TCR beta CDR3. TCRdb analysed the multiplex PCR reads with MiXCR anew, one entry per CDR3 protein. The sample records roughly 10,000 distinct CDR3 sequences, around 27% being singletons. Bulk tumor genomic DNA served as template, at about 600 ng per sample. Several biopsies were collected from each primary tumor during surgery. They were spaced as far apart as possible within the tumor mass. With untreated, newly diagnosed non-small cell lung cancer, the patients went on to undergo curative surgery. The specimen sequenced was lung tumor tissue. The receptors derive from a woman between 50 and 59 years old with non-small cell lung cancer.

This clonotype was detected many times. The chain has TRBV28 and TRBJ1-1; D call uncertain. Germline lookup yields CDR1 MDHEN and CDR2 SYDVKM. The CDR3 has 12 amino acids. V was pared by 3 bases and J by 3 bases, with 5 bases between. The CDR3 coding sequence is TGTGCCAGCAGTTTGCTGGACACTGAAGCTTTCTTT. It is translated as CASSLLDTEAFF.

DNA of the CDR3: TGTGCCAGCAGCTTGGAGGCCGAGCAGTACTTC. Its protein is CASSLEAEQYF. V and J are TRBV7-2 and TRBJ2-7; tentative D call: TRBD2 (5 bases). This CDR3 spans 11 amino acids. Looked up from germline, CDR1 is SGHTA and CDR2 is FQGNSA. V was pared by 3 bases and J by 6 bases, with 6 bases between.

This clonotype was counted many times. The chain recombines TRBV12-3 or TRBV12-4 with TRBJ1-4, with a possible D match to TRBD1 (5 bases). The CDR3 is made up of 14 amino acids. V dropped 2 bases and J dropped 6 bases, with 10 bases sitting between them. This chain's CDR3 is CASSLSRGDEKLFF. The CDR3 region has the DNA TGTGCCAGCAGTTTATCCCGGGGCGATGAAAAACTGTTTTTT.

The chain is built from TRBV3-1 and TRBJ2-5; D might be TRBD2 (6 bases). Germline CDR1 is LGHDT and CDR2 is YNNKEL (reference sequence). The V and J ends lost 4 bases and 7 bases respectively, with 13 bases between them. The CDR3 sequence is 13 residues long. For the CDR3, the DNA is TGTGCCAGCAGCCTGGGGACTGAAGGGACCCAGTACTTC. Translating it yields CASSLGTEGTQYF.

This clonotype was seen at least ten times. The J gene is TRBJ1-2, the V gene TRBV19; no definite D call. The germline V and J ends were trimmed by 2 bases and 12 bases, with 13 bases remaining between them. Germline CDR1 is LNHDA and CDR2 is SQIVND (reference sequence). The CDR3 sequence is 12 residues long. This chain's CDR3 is CASSISTAGHTF. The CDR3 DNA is TGTGCCAGTAGTATATCGACGGCGGGCCACACCTTC.

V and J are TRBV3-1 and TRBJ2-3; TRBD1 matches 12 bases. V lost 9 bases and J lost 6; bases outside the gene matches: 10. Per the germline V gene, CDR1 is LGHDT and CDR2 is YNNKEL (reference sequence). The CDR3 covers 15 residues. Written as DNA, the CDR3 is TGTGCCAGAAGCAGTGGGACAGGGGGCAAGGATACGCAGTATTTT. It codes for CARSSGTGGKDTQYF.

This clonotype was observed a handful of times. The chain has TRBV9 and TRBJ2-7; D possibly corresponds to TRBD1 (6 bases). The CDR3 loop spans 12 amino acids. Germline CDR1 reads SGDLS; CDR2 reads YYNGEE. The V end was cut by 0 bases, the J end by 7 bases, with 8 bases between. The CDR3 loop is CASSVAQGEQYF. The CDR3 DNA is TGTGCCAGCAGCGTAGCTCAGGGGGAGCAGTACTTC.

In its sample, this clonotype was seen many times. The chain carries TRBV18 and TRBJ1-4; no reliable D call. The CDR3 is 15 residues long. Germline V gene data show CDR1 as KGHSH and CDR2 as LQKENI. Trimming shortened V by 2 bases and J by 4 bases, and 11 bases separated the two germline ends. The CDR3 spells CASSPKGFGNEKLFF. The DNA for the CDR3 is TGTGCCAGCTCACCAAAAGGATTTGGTAATGAAAAACTGTTTTTT.

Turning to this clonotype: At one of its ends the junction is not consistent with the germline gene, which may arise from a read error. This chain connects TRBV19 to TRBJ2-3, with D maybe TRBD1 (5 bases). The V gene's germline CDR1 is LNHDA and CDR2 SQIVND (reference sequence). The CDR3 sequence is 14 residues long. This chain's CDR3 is CAGSKLGEEDTQYF. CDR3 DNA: TGTGCCGGTAGTAAGTTAGGGGAAGAAGATACGCAGTATTTT.

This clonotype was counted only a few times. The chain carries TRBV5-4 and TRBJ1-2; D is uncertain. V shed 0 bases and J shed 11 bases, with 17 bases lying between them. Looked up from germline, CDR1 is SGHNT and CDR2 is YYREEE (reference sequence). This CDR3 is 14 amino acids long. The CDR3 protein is CASSLGGDKFQYTF. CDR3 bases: TGTGCCAGCAGCTTGGGGGGAGACAAGTTCCAATACACCTTC.

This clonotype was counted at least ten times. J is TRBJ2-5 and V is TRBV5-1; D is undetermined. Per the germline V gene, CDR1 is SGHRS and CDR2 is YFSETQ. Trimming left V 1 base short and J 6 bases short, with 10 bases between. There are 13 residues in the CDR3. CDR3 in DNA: TGCGCCAGCAGCTTGATGACGCTACAGACCCAGTACTTC. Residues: CASSLMTLQTQYF.

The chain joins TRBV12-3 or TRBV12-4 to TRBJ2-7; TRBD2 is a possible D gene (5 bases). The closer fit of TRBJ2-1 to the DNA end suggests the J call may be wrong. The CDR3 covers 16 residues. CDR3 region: CASSFYGLRKSHEQFF. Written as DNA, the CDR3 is TGTGCCAGCAGTTTCTACGGACTGCGGAAGTCCCACGAGCAGTTCTTC.

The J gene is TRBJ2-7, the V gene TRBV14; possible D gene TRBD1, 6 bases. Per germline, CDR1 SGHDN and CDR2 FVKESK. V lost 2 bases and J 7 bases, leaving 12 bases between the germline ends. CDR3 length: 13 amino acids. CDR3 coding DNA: TGTGCCAGCAGCCAAAACAGGGATGGAGAGCAGTACTTC. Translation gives CASSQNRDGEQYF.

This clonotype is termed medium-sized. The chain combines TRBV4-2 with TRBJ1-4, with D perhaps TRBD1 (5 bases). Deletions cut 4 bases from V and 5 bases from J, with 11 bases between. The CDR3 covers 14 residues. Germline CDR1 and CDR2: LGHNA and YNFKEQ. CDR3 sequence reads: CASSRWEGNEKLFF. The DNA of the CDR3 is TGTGCCAGCAGCCGATGGGAGGGGAATGAAAAACTGTTTTTT.

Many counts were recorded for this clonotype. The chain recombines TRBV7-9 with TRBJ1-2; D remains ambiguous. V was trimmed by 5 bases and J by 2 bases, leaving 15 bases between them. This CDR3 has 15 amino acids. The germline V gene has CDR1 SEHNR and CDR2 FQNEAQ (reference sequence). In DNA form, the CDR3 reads TGTGCCAGCAGCACAATGGTCTCGAGGAACTATGGCTACACCTTC. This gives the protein CASSTMVSRNYGYTF.

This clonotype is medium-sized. The CDR3: CAISGGTGLMNTEAFF. Written as DNA, the CDR3 is TGTGCCATCAGTGGTGGTACGGGGCTGATGAACACTGAAGCTTTCTTT. The chain links TRBV10-3 to TRBJ1-1; D is perhaps TRBD1 (5 bases). Trimming left V 4 bases short and J 0 bases short, with 15 bases between. The length of the CDR3 is 16 residues. Germline CDR1 is ENHRY and CDR2 is SYGVKD.

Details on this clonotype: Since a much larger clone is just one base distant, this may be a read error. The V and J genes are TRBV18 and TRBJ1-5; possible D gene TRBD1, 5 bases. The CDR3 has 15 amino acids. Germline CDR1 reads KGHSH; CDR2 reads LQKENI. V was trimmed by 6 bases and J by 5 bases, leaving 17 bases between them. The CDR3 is CASSIPGRSDQPQHF. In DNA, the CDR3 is TGTGCCAGCTCGATACCGGGACGGAGTGATCAGCCCCAGCATTTT.

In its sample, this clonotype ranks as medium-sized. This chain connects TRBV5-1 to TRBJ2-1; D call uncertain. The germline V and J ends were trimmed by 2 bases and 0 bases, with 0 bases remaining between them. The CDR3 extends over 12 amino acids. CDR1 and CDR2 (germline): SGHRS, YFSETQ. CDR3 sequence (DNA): TGCGCCAGCAGCTTCTCCTACAATGAGCAGTTCTTC. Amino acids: CASSFSYNEQFF. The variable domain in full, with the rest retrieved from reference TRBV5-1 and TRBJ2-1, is KAGVTQTPRYLIKTRGQQVTLSCSPISGHRSVSWYQQTPGQGLQFLFEYFSETQRNKGNFPGRFSGRQFSNSRSEMNVSTLELGDSALYLCASSFSYNEQFFGPGTRLTVL.

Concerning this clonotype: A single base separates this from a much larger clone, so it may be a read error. As DNA, the CDR3 is TGTGCCATCAGTGAGTCCTGGGACACATATAGCAATCAGCCCCAGCATTTT. Translating it yields CAISESWDTYSNQPQHF. This chain connects TRBV10-3 to TRBJ1-5; D is possibly TRBD1 (6 bases). This CDR3 is 17 amino acids long. Deletions cut 0 bases from V and 0 bases from J, with 12 bases between. The germline V gene has CDR1 ENHRY and CDR2 SYGVKD.

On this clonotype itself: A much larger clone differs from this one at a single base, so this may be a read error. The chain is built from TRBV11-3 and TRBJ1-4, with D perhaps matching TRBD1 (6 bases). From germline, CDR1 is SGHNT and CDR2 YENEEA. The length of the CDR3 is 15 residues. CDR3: CASSYRESANEKLVF. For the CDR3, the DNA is TGTGCCAGCAGCTACAGGGAGTCCGCTAATGAAAAACTGGTTTTT.